A single T cell receptor beta chain is shown here with its context. The entry originates in a study of T-cell reconstitution after alpha-beta-depleted transplantation in children. V lost 1 base and J 4 bases, leaving 12 bases between the germline ends. This CDR3 is 15 amino acids long. Germline V gene lookup returns CDR1 SGHTA and CDR2 FQGNSA. Unique molecular identifiers were incorporated into the prepared TCRbeta library. TCRdb analysed the PCR reads with MiXCR anew, one entry per CDR3 protein. The data contain about 500,000 distinct CDR3 sequences, about 33% of them singletons. This clonotype was obtained from a human donor who donated a stem cell graft to a child with aplastic anemia. The specimen comprised PBMCs from the stem cell graft donor, sampled from the stem cell graft. V usage is TRBV7-2 and J usage is TRBJ2-3; possible D gene TRBD1, 6 bases. CDR3 nucleotide sequence: TGTGCCAGCAGCTTAGGGTCAGGGGACGCAGATACGCAGTATTTT. It encodes CASSLGSGDADTQYF.